A single sample gave rise to the 27 T cell receptor beta chains below, sequenced in a study of blood T cell repertoires in COVID-19. The repertoire was sequenced with immunoSEQ multiplex PCR; TCRdb's copy has only in-frame clones and lacks some. The profile shows roughly 380,000 clones, about 89% of them singletons. Sequencing was performed on peripheral blood. The receptors here all came from a woman aged 40 to 50 with COVID-19, enrolled during active disease.

V and J are TRBV6-6 and TRBJ2-1, with a tentative D call TRBD2 (6 bases). The V end was cut by 6 bases, the J end by 9 bases, with 15 bases between. The CDR3 is 13 amino acids. Germline assignment: CDR1 MNHNY and CDR2 SVGAGI (reference sequence). CDR3 region: CASSPLPGGEQFF. The CDR3 DNA follows: TGTGCCAGCAGCCCCCTGCCCGGGGGTGAGCAGTTCTTC.

V gene TRBV5-4 combines with J gene TRBJ2-7; TRBD1 aligns across 9 bases. The trim removed 6 bases at V and 1 base at J, leaving 11 bases unmatched. CDR1 and CDR2 (germline): SGHNT, YYREEE (reference sequence). The CDR3 totals 16 residues. In DNA form, the CDR3 reads TGTGCCAGCATCAACAGGGGACAGGGTGAATCCTACGAGCAGTACTTC. Translating it yields CASINRGQGESYEQYF.

The rearrangement links TRBV7-2 to TRBJ2-5; possibly TRBD2 for D (6 bases). This CDR3 contains 14 residues. Trimming removed 5 bases at V and 1 base at J, with 11 bases between. CDR1 and CDR2 from the germline V gene are SGHTA and FQGNSA. CDR3 region: CASSPSGSQETQYF. The CDR3 DNA sequence: TGTGCCAGCAGCCCGAGCGGGTCCCAAGAGACCCAGTACTTC. Combining the CDR3 with reference TRBV7-2 and TRBJ2-5 gives the whole variable domain GAGVSQSPSNKVTEKGKDVELRCDPISGHTALYWYRQSLGQGLEFLIYFQGNSAPDKSGLPSDRFSAERTGGSVSTLTIQRTQQEDSAVYLCASSPSGSQETQYFGPGTRLLVL.

The chain combines TRBV18 with TRBJ1-2; D is possibly TRBD1 (5 bases). Trimming took off 3 bases at V and 7 bases at J, with 15 bases between the two ends. CDR3 length equals 14 residues. Per the germline V gene, CDR1 is KGHSH and CDR2 is LQKENI. CDR3 sequence (DNA): TGTGCCAGCTCACCTAAGACAGACTCGGGTGGCTACACCTTC. Encoded protein: CASSPKTDSGGYTF.

The chain is built from TRBV7-2 and TRBJ1-3, with D perhaps matching TRBD1 (6 bases). The CDR3 runs 15 residues. CDR1 and CDR2 from the germline V gene are SGHTA and FQGNSA. Trimming removed 4 bases from V and 0 bases from J, with 10 bases in between. The CDR3 is CASSYDRTSGNTIYF. The CDR3 DNA reads TGTGCCAGCAGCTATGACAGGACCTCTGGAAACACCATATATTTT.

The rearrangement links TRBV7-2 to TRBJ2-7; TRBD1 agrees at 7 bases. Germline CDR1 SGHTA, CDR2 FQGNSA. The length of the CDR3 is 16 residues. The trim removed 6 bases at V and 0 bases at J, leaving 11 bases unmatched. The CDR3 is CASSYPRGLNSYEQYF. The CDR3 bases are TGTGCCAGCAGTTATCCCAGGGGGTTAAACTCCTACGAGCAGTACTTC.

This chain links TRBV28 with TRBJ1-1; TRBD1 matches at 7 bases. The CDR3 totals 13 residues. Germline V gene data show CDR1 as MDHEN and CDR2 as SYDVKM. V lost 5 bases, J lost 6 bases, and 6 bases stayed unmatched. CDR3 DNA sequence: TGTGCCAGCAGTCCTAGACAGGGCCCTGAAGCTTTCTTT. Its protein product is CASSPRQGPEAFF.

This chain connects TRBV6-4 to TRBJ2-3, with D perhaps TRBD1 (7 bases). The V gene's germline CDR1 is MRHNA and CDR2 SNTAGT. The CDR3 has 13 amino acids. Trimming removed 9 bases at V and 1 base at J, with 11 bases between. The CDR3 DNA reads TGTGCCAGTGCCAGGGGGGGCACAGATACGCAGTATTTT. Its translation is CASARGGTDTQYF.

The chain carries TRBV18 and TRBJ1-5; D ambiguous. The germline gives CDR1 KGHSH, CDR2 LQKENI. V lost 2 bases, J lost 6 bases, and 14 bases lay in between. This CDR3 has 15 residues. The chain's CDR3 is CASSPRGGGRQPQHF. The CDR3, as DNA: TGTGCCAGCTCACCAAGAGGAGGCGGGCGTCAGCCCCAGCATTTT.

The chain combines TRBV14 with TRBJ2-6; maybe TRBD1 (6 bases). The CDR3 runs 16 residues. The germline gives CDR1 SGHDN, CDR2 FVKESK. V gave up 4 bases and J gave up 4 bases, with 14 bases separating them. The CDR3 loop is CASSPVTGFGANVLTF. In nucleotides, the CDR3 is TGTGCCAGCAGCCCCGTCACAGGGTTCGGGGCCAACGTCCTGACTTTC.

The chain carries TRBV2 and TRBJ1-1; D call uncertain. This CDR3 spans 13 amino acids. Trimming shortened V by 8 bases and J by 0 bases, and 10 bases separated the two germline ends. The germline CDR1 and CDR2 sequences are SNHLY and FYNNEI. The CDR3 bases are TGTGCCAGCGGAGGACGGCTGAACACTGAAGCTTTCTTT. Its protein product is CASGGRLNTEAFF.

V gene TRBV27 combines with J gene TRBJ2-7; tentatively, D is TRBD2 (5 bases). Trimming cost V 3 bases and J 1 base, with 10 bases left between them. This CDR3 has 14 residues. Per germline, CDR1 MNHEY and CDR2 SMNVEV (reference sequence). The CDR3: CASSFMRASYEQYF. The CDR3 nucleotides are TGTGCCAGCAGTTTCATGAGGGCGTCCTACGAGCAGTACTTC.

This sequence joins TRBV2 and TRBJ2-7; 15 nucleotides agree with TRBD2. Germline lookup yields CDR1 SNHLY and CDR2 FYNNEI. The CDR3 length is 18 residues. The J segment lost 3 bases and the V segment lost 2 bases, leaving 8 bases of the junction unmatched. For the CDR3, the DNA is TGTGCCAGCAGTGAACCGGGACTAGCGGGGGGCTACGGCTACGAGCAGTACTTC. It is translated as CASSEPGLAGGYGYEQYF.

The chain's CDR3 is CASSPRTSPFSNEQFF. CDR3 DNA: TGTGCCAGTAGTCCACGGACTAGTCCATTTAGCAATGAGCAGTTCTTC. This chain uses TRBV19 with TRBJ2-1, with 7 bases identical to TRBD2. The CDR3 sequence is 16 residues long. V lost 5 bases to trimming and J lost 6 bases; unmatched junction nucleotides: 13. CDR1 LNHDA and CDR2 SQIVND come from the germline V gene (reference sequence).

J is TRBJ1-1 and V is TRBV28; 7 nucleotides agree with TRBD1. Trimming removed 3 bases from V and 8 bases from J; junction bases left unmatched: 9. Germline-derived CDR1 and CDR2 are MDHEN and SYDVKM. CDR3 size: 14 residues. The CDR3 DNA follows: TGTGCCAGCAGTTTGCCAGGGACAGCCAAAGAAGCTTTCTTT. It codes for CASSLPGTAKEAFF.

The gene calls are TRBV19 and TRBJ1-2; D possibly corresponds to TRBD1 (5 bases). V lost 4 bases and J 3 bases, leaving 15 bases between the germline ends. CDR1 LNHDA and CDR2 SQIVND come from the germline V gene (reference sequence). This CDR3 contains 15 residues. The DNA for the CDR3 is TGTGCCAGTAGTAACTCAGGGATACGATACTATGGCTACACCTTC. This translates into CASSNSGIRYYGYTF.

The rearrangement uses TRBV30 and TRBJ1-2; 7 bases line up with TRBD1. The CDR3 has 14 residues. Germline V CDR1 and CDR2: GTSNPN, SVGIG (reference sequence). The J segment lost 0 bases and the V segment lost 4 bases, leaving 5 bases of the junction unmatched. CDR3 amino acids: CAWNRDRANYGYTF. The CDR3 nucleotides are TGTGCCTGGAACCGCGACAGGGCTAACTATGGCTACACCTTC.

The chain recombines TRBV25-1 with TRBJ2-3, with 8 bases identical to TRBD2. The germline V gene encodes CDR1 MGHDK and CDR2 SYGVNS. Losses at the gene ends were 5 bases for V and 4 bases for J; bases not matched to a gene: 2. The CDR3 consists of 13 residues. The CDR3 bases are TGTGCCAGCAGTCGGGGGGGCTCAGATACGCAGTATTTT. Protein sequence: CASSRGGSDTQYF.

Here the CDR3 DNA reads TGCAGCGTTGGAGGACTAGGACAAGAGACCCAGTACTTC. It codes for CSVGGLGQETQYF. This chain connects TRBV29-1 to TRBJ2-5, with TRBD2 identical over 7 bases. This CDR3 comprises 13 residues. The germline V gene has CDR1 SQVTM and CDR2 ANQGSEA. V shed 4 bases and J 2 bases; nucleotides not matched to a gene: 4.

As for this clone: A read error may produce the germline difference seen at one junction end. The genes are TRBV28 and TRBJ2-1, with 7 bases that match TRBD2. The CDR3 extends over 12 amino acids. Germline V gene sequence: CDR1 MDHEN, CDR2 SYDVKM. The CDR3 reads CASGRAYNEQFF. The CDR3 bases are TGTGCCAGCGGGAGGGCCTATAATGAGCAGTTCTTC.

This clone has only a few counts. The V and J genes are TRBV5-4 and TRBJ1-5; no definite D call. The CDR3 sequence is 13 residues long. Trimming pared 0 bases from V and 4 bases from J, leaving 5 bases between. CDR1 is SGHNT and CDR2 is YYREEE in the germline V gene (reference sequence). Here the CDR3 DNA reads TGTGCCAGCAGCTTGGCCCCGAATCAGCCCCAGCATTTT. Protein: CASSLAPNQPQHF.

The chain couples TRBV4-2 to TRBJ2-1, with 11 bases aligning to TRBD2. Germline trimming cut 6 bases from V and 8 bases from J; bases unmatched to any gene: 6. In germline, CDR1 is LGHNA, CDR2 YNFKEQ. This CDR3 has 14 amino acids. The CDR3 loop is CASRIAGGAHEQFF. The CDR3 DNA is TGTGCCAGCAGAATAGCGGGGGGGGCGCATGAGCAGTTCTTC.

This chain links TRBV7-9 with TRBJ1-1; the D is unclear. CDR1 SEHNR and CDR2 FQNEAQ come from the germline V gene (reference sequence). This CDR3 has 17 amino acids. V lost 3 bases, J lost 0 bases, and 17 bases lay in between. The CDR3 loop reads CASSFLGRSPMNTEAFF. CDR3 sequence (DNA): TGTGCCAGCAGCTTTTTAGGGAGGAGTCCCATGAACACTGAAGCTTTCTTT.

The rearrangement links TRBV6-2 or TRBV6-3 to TRBJ2-2, with 12 bases identical to TRBD2. V trimming: 5 bases; J trimming: 6 bases; junction bases outside the gene matches: 4. The CDR3 has 15 amino acids. Germline V gene lookup returns CDR1 MNHEY and CDR2 SVGEGT. CDR3 DNA: TGTGCCAGCAGTAGACTAGCGGGGGCCCCCGGGGAGCTGTTTTTT. This sequence encodes CASSRLAGAPGELFF.

This clone turned up a few times. The V and J genes are TRBV25-1 and TRBJ1-1; D call uncertain. The V end lost 1 base, the J end lost 6 bases, and 12 bases lay between the germline ends. Germline V gene lookup returns CDR1 MGHDK and CDR2 SYGVNS. The CDR3 loop spans 14 amino acids. The CDR3 coding sequence is TGTGCCAGCAGTGAATTAGAAGGCCAGGCTGAAGCTTTCTTT. The encoded protein is CASSELEGQAEAFF.

This chain links TRBV2 with TRBJ2-7; maybe TRBD1 (6 bases). The CDR3 loop spans 14 amino acids. V gave up 10 bases and J gave up 2 bases, with 18 bases separating them. Germline V gives CDR1 SNHLY, CDR2 FYNNEI. For the CDR3, the DNA is TGTGCCACCATCGGGACATCGCGACCCTACGAGCAGTACTTC. This encodes CATIGTSRPYEQYF.

CDR3 sequence reads: CASGPRTDYEQYF. The CDR3 nucleotides are TGTGCCAGCGGACCAAGGACAGACTACGAGCAGTACTTC. The chain couples TRBV5-5 to TRBJ2-7; a weak D match, TRBD1 (6 bases). Germline-derived CDR1 and CDR2 are SGHKS and YYEKEE (reference sequence). The CDR3 has 13 amino acids. V gave up 7 bases and J gave up 3 bases, with 14 bases separating them.